A selection of T cell receptor beta chains follows, all from one sample in a study of control samples from healthy donors and cancer patients. The method was immunoSEQ multiplex PCR; TCRdb's version includes in-frame clones alone and lacks a portion of them. The sample has about 65,000 clones, over 75% seen once. The specimen sequenced was PBMCs. These TCRs come from a woman in her 50s with colorectal cancer. Both conserved end residues are trimmed from each CDR3. Each record gives: CDR3 length, V gene, J gene, clone size, CDR3 protein. Clone sizes are given selectively: once, few, many, or a class where the clone is expanded.

>14|TRBV7-9|TRBJ2-5|NA
ASSLDWQRGRETQY
>11|TRBV5-1|TRBJ1-3|NA
ASSFDTRNTIY
>14|TRBV28|TRBJ1-5|NA
ASSPRQGSSNQPQH
>14|TRBV13|TRBJ2-1|NA
ASSRWTGLSYNEQF
>12|TRBV2|TRBJ1-3|few
ASRPRPSGNTIY
>14|TRBV28|TRBJ1-4|NA
ASSFGTVAGYEKLF
>14|TRBV6-1|TRBJ1-5|medium-sized
ASSGRQGSANQPQH
>11|TRBV7-3|TRBJ1-6|NA
ASSQDSFSPLH
>13|TRBV9|TRBJ2-1|NA
ASSVGTGVLNEQF
>13|TRBV28|TRBJ2-1|NA
ASSSTRRGINEQF
>10|TRBV5-6|TRBJ1-1|NA
ASSGRTGEAF
>12|TRBV5-1|TRBJ1-4|NA
ASSLDTWNEKLF